The clone carrying this TCR beta chain was detected only a few times. What it binds is unknown. This sample stems from a study of T cell responses to AZD1222 COVID-19 vaccine. Notes on the study in general: Increases in Spike-specific TCR breadth and depth were seen after two AZD1222 doses. After the peak T cell response, and only then, were repertoires sampled. Spike regions recognized by vaccine-associated CD4 TCRs spanned the protein, led by 160-218 and 743-854. At baseline, just a handful of AZD1222 recipients tested seropositive.

The CDR3 covers 14 residues. Germline values: CDR1 LNHDA, CDR2 SQIVND (reference sequence). V was shortened by 1 base and J by 5 bases, with 9 bases between the two germline ends. TCRdb keeps only in-frame clones here, not all; method: immunoSEQ multiplex PCR. The repertoire holds about 120,000 clones, 80% to 90% seen once, with roughly 8.4% in the top ten. The sample in question was peripheral blood, obtained on day 0 of AZD1222 vaccination. The chain has TRBV19 and TRBJ2-1; possibly TRBD1 for D (6 bases). The TCR sequence derives from an adult in good health. In DNA form, the CDR3 reads TGTGCCAGTAGTATAGGGGGGACACACAATGAGCAGTTCTTC. This encodes CASSIGGTHNEQFF.